This T cell receptor beta chain was sequenced for a study of OX40 agonist ivuxolimab in advanced cancers. In the study overall: The dose-escalation group included hepatocellular carcinoma, melanoma, renal cell carcinoma and head and neck cancer. Previous treatment with anti-PD-1, anti-PD-L1 or anti-CTLA-4 therapy was allowed; under 50% had received some.

The CDR3 loop spans 17 amino acids. Germline CDR1 is MDHEN and CDR2 is SYDVKM. V gave up 5 bases and J gave up 4 bases; unmatched junction bases: 12. No patient had autoimmune disease or received systemic immunosuppression. Sequencing used immunoSEQ multiplex PCR; TCRdb keeps in-frame clones, though not all of them. The repertoire has under 70,000 clones, 80% to 90% of them found once; the top ten carry roughly 8.2%. The gene calls are TRBV28 and TRBJ2-1, with 9 bases fitting TRBD1. The sequencing here drew on CD4+ or CD8+ T cells sorted from blood, taken in a trial of the OX40 agonist ivuxolimab. This TCR was sampled from an adult with an advanced solid tumor such as melanoma, head and neck, liver or kidney cancer. CDR3 DNA sequence: TGTGCCAGCAGTCCTACCTCGGGGGACAGGGTTTACAATGAGCAGTTCTTC. Protein sequence: CASSPTSGDRVYNEQFF.